What follows are 15 T cell receptor beta chains derived from one specimen sequenced in a study of cytomegalovirus exposure and HLA in healthy donors. The study ran its PCR with 60 Vbeta and 13 Jbeta primers. Profiled with immunoSEQ multiplex PCR; TCRdb holds only in-frame clones, not every one. The sample holds roughly 120,000 clones. The source material was PBMCs. These receptors all stem from a man aged 25-40 years in good health and CMV-seronegative.

The chain links TRBV7-9 to TRBJ2-1, with a weak D call TRBD2 (6 bases). CDR1 SEHNR and CDR2 FQNEAQ come from the germline V gene (reference sequence). This CDR3 region has 16 residues. V lost 4 bases to trimming and J lost 4 bases, with 17 bases between them. The CDR3 sequence is CASSSRGSVHYNEQFF. CDR3 coding DNA: TGTGCCAGCAGCTCGCGGGGATCGGTCCATTACAATGAGCAGTTCTTC.

The CDR3: CASSPQGRPYEQYF. The DNA of the CDR3 is TGTGCCAGCAGCCCCCAGGGAAGGCCCTACGAGCAGTACTTC. The gene calls are TRBV9 and TRBJ2-7; D might be TRBD1 (5 bases). Trimming removed 4 bases from V and 2 bases from J, with 13 bases in between. Germline loops: CDR1 SGDLS, CDR2 YYNGEE. The CDR3 extends over 14 amino acids. Together with reference TRBV9 and TRBJ2-7, the CDR3 gives the full variable domain: DSGVTQTPKHLITATGQRVTLRCSPRSGDLSVYWYQQSLDQGLQFLIQYYNGEERAKGNILERFSAQQFPDLHSELNLSSLELGDSALYFCASSPQGRPYEQYFGPGTRLTVT.

The gene calls are TRBV2 and TRBJ1-3, with a possible D match to TRBD1 (6 bases). Trimming stripped 2 bases from V and 0 bases from J, with 14 bases between. Per germline, CDR1 SNHLY and CDR2 FYNNEI. This CDR3 is 17 amino acids long. In DNA form, the CDR3 reads TGTGCCAGCAGTGAAATCCCAGGGGCCATCTCTGGAAACACCATATATTTT. Residues: CASSEIPGAISGNTIYF.

The chain carries TRBV18 and TRBJ2-2; no clear D. The V gene's germline CDR1 is KGHSH and CDR2 LQKENI. The CDR3 spans 16 residues. V was clipped by 0 bases and J by 3 bases, with 11 bases between them. The CDR3 is CASSPPSQVYTGELFF. Here the CDR3 DNA reads TGTGCCAGCTCACCACCGTCCCAGGTATACACCGGGGAGCTGTTTTTT.

The V gene is TRBV5-5, the J gene TRBJ2-1; the match to TRBD1 covers 9 bases. The junction had 8 bases not matched to a gene; V was cut back by 5 bases and J by 5 bases. Per the germline V gene, CDR1 is SGHKS and CDR2 is YYEKEE (reference sequence). The CDR3 length is 15 residues. The CDR3 region has the DNA TGTGCCAGCAGAACTCCGGGACAGGGCAACAATGAGCAGTTCTTC. Translated: CASRTPGQGNNEQFF.

The chain joins TRBV5-1 to TRBJ2-7; 7 bases are shared with TRBD1. The CDR3 sequence is 15 residues long. The V and J ends lost 1 base and 0 bases, in that order; junction bases with no gene match: 4. From germline, CDR1 is SGHRS and CDR2 YFSETQ. The CDR3 here is CASSLQTGSSYEQYF. The DNA of the CDR3 is TGCGCCAGCAGCTTGCAGACAGGGAGCTCCTACGAGCAGTACTTC.

The chain has TRBV9 and TRBJ1-1; tentatively, D is TRBD1 (5 bases). V shed 4 bases and J shed 7 bases, with 20 bases lying between them. Germline CDR1 SGDLS, CDR2 YYNGEE. This CDR3 region has 15 residues. CDR3: CASSPDGLFGHEAFF. The DNA for the CDR3 is TGTGCCAGCAGCCCGGACGGCCTATTCGGACATGAAGCTTTCTTT.

CDR3 region: CASSLQGDTGELFF. The CDR3 DNA follows: TGTGCCAGCAGCTTACAGGGGGACACCGGGGAGCTGTTTTTT. The chain couples TRBV7-3 to TRBJ2-2, with 7 bases aligning to TRBD1. The trim removed 2 bases at V and 3 bases at J, leaving 0 bases unmatched. The CDR3 contains 14 residues. Germline loops: CDR1 SGHTA, CDR2 FQGTGA.

This chain connects TRBV10-3 to TRBJ1-2; weak D call: TRBD1 (5 bases). The CDR3 runs 12 residues. Looked up from germline, CDR1 is ENHRY and CDR2 is SYGVKD. Deletions cut 6 bases from V and 8 bases from J, with 13 bases between. This chain's CDR3 is CAIRKTEGGYTF. The CDR3 DNA sequence: TGTGCCATCAGGAAGACGGAGGGGGGCTACACCTTC.

CDR3: CSVPIDNTGELFF. The CDR3 DNA is TGCAGCGTTCCAATAGATAACACCGGGGAGCTGTTTTTT. V is TRBV29-1 and J is TRBJ2-2, with unresolved D. CDR3 length: 13 amino acids. Between the trimmed V and J ends, which lost 5 bases and 2 bases, there was a span of 9 bases. The germline gives CDR1 SQVTM, CDR2 ANQGSEA.

The V gene is TRBV5-6, the J gene TRBJ2-1; 8 nucleotides match TRBD2. The CDR3 is made up of 15 amino acids. Germline CDR1 is SGHDT and CDR2 is YYEEEE. The junction had 8 bases not matched to a gene; V was cut back by 4 bases and J by 5 bases. In DNA form, the CDR3 reads TGTGCCAGCAGCCCTCTATCGGGAGGGGACAATGAGCAGTTCTTC. Encoded protein: CASSPLSGGDNEQFF.

The rearrangement uses TRBV5-1 and TRBJ2-1, with 7 bases that match TRBD2. The CDR3 consists of 15 residues. V lost 1 base, J lost 7 bases, and 8 bases stayed unmatched. Germline CDR1 SGHRS, CDR2 YFSETQ. CDR3 nucleotides: TGCGCCAGCAGCTTGTCTGGCGGGGGAGGGAATGAGCAGTTCTTC. This codes for CASSLSGGGGNEQFF. Supplemented by reference TRBV5-1 and TRBJ2-1, the full variable domain reads KAGVTQTPRYLIKTRGQQVTLSCSPISGHRSVSWYQQTPGQGLQFLFEYFSETQRNKGNFPGRFSGRQFSNSRSEMNVSTLELGDSALYLCASSLSGGGGNEQFFGPGTRLTVL.

The chain carries TRBV7-9 and TRBJ2-1, with D possibly being TRBD1 (6 bases). With 5 bases removed from V and 8 bases from J, the gap between germline ends came to 10 bases. The CDR3 extends over 12 amino acids. Looked up from germline, CDR1 is SEHNR and CDR2 is FQNEAQ (reference sequence). The CDR3 DNA is TGTGCCAGCAGCCCCAGGGGACATGAGCAGTTCTTC. It translates to CASSPRGHEQFF.

The chain links TRBV9 to TRBJ2-7; maybe TRBD1 (6 bases). Trimming shortened V by 2 bases and J by 0 bases, and 9 bases separated the two germline ends. CDR1 SGDLS and CDR2 YYNGEE come from the germline V gene. The CDR3 totals 14 residues. CDR3 sequence: CASSVQGSSYEQYF. In nucleotides, the CDR3 is TGTGCCAGCAGCGTTCAGGGGTCCTCCTACGAGCAGTACTTC.

The V gene is TRBV7-6, the J gene TRBJ1-2; D ambiguous. CDR3 length: 13 amino acids. V dropped 3 bases and J dropped 3 bases, with 8 bases sitting between them. Germline CDR1 SGHVS, CDR2 FNYEAQ. The CDR3, as DNA: TGTGCCAGCAGCTTGGTGGTAGACTATGGCTACACCTTC. Its protein is CASSLVVDYGYTF.